This T cell receptor beta chain was sequenced for a study of tumor-infiltrating lymphocytes in oesophageal squamous cell carcinoma. In the case of this clonotype: This likely comes from a read error, as the CDR3 has no conserved phenylalanine or tryptophan at its end. It is unclear where the CDR3 begins or ends on the DNA, so no DNA is shown, and the CDR3 is as TCRdb lists it.

TCRdb reprocessed the PCR reads via MiXCR and lists one record per CDR3 protein. The repertoire has some 5,700 distinct CDR3 sequences, around 15% of them found once; the top ten carry approximately 23%. The CDR3 sequence runs 15 residues, both termini included. CDR1 is SGHVS and CDR2 is FNYEAQ in the germline V gene. This chain connects TRBV7-6 to TRBJ2-5; the DNA was not used to check the table's D call, TRBD2. The clonotype was recovered from a male donor with esophageal squamous cell carcinoma. Sequenced: normal esophageal tissue next to the tumor. The CDR3 reads CASSSGYNSPLHFGN.